These 22 T cell receptor beta chains came from one sample sequenced in a study of cytomegalovirus exposure and HLA in healthy donors. 13 Jbeta primers and 60 Vbeta primers were used for the PCR. Clones were sequenced by immunoSEQ multiplex PCR, and TCRdb holds only the in-frame ones, with some missing. The sample has under 200,000 clones; 77% are singletons. The sample taken for sequencing was PBMCs. Receptors originate from a young man in good health and CMV-seropositive.

This clone was detected only once. J is TRBJ1-2 and V is TRBV7-9, with D possibly being TRBD1 (5 bases). This CDR3 contains 11 residues. Germline assignment: CDR1 SEHNR and CDR2 FQNEAQ (reference sequence). V dropped 5 bases and J dropped 7 bases, with 8 bases sitting between them. This chain's CDR3 is CASSTRVGYTF. For the CDR3, the DNA is TGTGCCAGCAGCACCAGGGTTGGCTACACCTTC.

The chain couples TRBV19 to TRBJ1-1; 8 bases are shared with TRBD1. Germline values: CDR1 LNHDA, CDR2 SQIVND (reference sequence). The CDR3 has 21 amino acids. After removal of 8 bases from V and 5 bases from J, the junction contained 31 bases not matched to a gene. The CDR3 sequence: CASQGPTLGTGGALGGTEAFF. CDR3 in DNA: TGTGCCAGTCAGGGACCTACCTTGGGGACAGGCGGAGCCTTAGGGGGGACTGAAGCTTTCTTT. Drawing the rest from reference TRBV19 and TRBJ1-1, the complete variable domain is DGGITQSPKYLFRKEGQNVTLSCEQNLNHDAMYWYRQDPGQGLRLIYYSQIVNDFQKGDIAEGYSVSREKKESFPLTVTSAQKNPTAFYLCASQGPTLGTGGALGGTEAFFGQGTRLTVV.

The chain joins TRBV6-4 to TRBJ2-1; 7 nucleotides align to TRBD1. V gave up 2 bases and J gave up 2 bases; unmatched junction bases: 3. The CDR3 is 15 amino acids. The germline CDR1 and CDR2 sequences are MRHNA and SNTAGT. The CDR3 DNA sequence: TGTGCCAGCAGTGACACAGGGGCCCCCTACAATGAGCAGTTCTTC. It specifies CASSDTGAPYNEQFF.

The chain uses TRBV2 and TRBJ1-6; D is uncertain. This CDR3 has 14 residues. The germline CDR1 and CDR2 sequences are SNHLY and FYNNEI. Trimming left V 7 bases short and J 5 bases short, with 12 bases between. CDR3 sequence: CASTQVPDNSPLHF. CDR3 bases: TGTGCCAGCACCCAGGTTCCCGATAATTCACCCCTCCACTTT.

The CDR3: CAISERDRGPEQYF. The CDR3, as DNA: TGTGCCATCAGTGAGCGGGACAGGGGGCCCGAGCAGTACTTC. The V gene is TRBV10-3, the J gene TRBJ2-7; 12 bases are shared with TRBD1. The length of the CDR3 is 14 residues. The trim removed 2 bases at V and 6 bases at J, leaving 2 bases unmatched. Germline-derived CDR1 and CDR2 are ENHRY and SYGVKD.

This chain connects TRBV5-1 to TRBJ2-1, with TRBD2 as a possible D gene (5 bases). Trimming pared 0 bases from V and 3 bases from J, leaving 10 bases between. The CDR3 extends over 15 amino acids. Germline values: CDR1 SGHRS, CDR2 YFSETQ. The CDR3 DNA is TGCGCCAGCAGCTTGGTCGGACTGGACTACAATGAGCAGTTCTTC. Encoded protein: CASSLVGLDYNEQFF.

This clone occurred a few times. At the DNA level, this CDR3 is encoded by other sequences in the same sample as well. DNA of the CDR3: TGTGCCAGCAGCCCCCAAGCTTATGGCTACACCTTC. Amino acid sequence: CASSPQAYGYTF. The V gene is TRBV2, the J gene TRBJ1-2; D is ambiguous. CDR3 size: 12 residues. V gave up 6 bases and J gave up 5 bases, with 10 bases separating them. Germline-derived CDR1 and CDR2 are SNHLY and FYNNEI.

This clone was recorded only once. The J gene is TRBJ2-7, the V gene TRBV2; 9 bases agree with TRBD2. The CDR3 runs 16 residues. V shed 6 bases, J shed 1 base, and the junction held 10 bases outside the gene matches. Germline lookup yields CDR1 SNHLY and CDR2 FYNNEI. The CDR3 DNA sequence: TGTGCCAGCAGCTCGGGGCGGGGGGGATCGTCCTACGAGCAGTACTTC. This gives the protein CASSSGRGGSSYEQYF.

The chain links TRBV7-9 to TRBJ2-3, with D possibly matching TRBD2 (6 bases). Germline CDR1 reads SEHNR; CDR2 reads FQNEAQ (reference sequence). The CDR3 has 14 residues. The V end lost 5 bases, the J end lost 2 bases, and 11 bases lay between the germline ends. CDR3 loop: CASSVTRDTDTQYF. The CDR3 nucleotides are TGTGCCAGCAGCGTGACTAGGGACACAGATACGCAGTATTTT.

The V call is TRBV7-3, the J call TRBJ2-1; D might be TRBD2 (6 bases). The germline CDR1 and CDR2 sequences are SGHTA and FQGTGA. The CDR3 covers 16 residues. V gave up 5 bases and J gave up 4 bases, with 18 bases separating them. CDR3 amino acids: CASSLGLAPPYNEQFF. CDR3 DNA sequence: TGTGCCAGCAGCCTAGGGCTAGCGCCGCCGTACAATGAGCAGTTCTTC.

The chain uses TRBV4-3 and TRBJ1-1, with TRBD1 identical over 7 bases. The length of the CDR3 is 15 residues. CDR1 is LGHNA, CDR2 YSLEER, per germline. The J segment lost 3 bases and the V segment lost 3 bases, leaving 7 bases of the junction unmatched. In nucleotides, the CDR3 is TGCGCCAGCAGCCACAACAGGGGTGGGGACACTGAAGCTTTCTTT. Its translation is CASSHNRGGDTEAFF.

The chain couples TRBV7-9 to TRBJ2-7; tentatively, D is TRBD2 (6 bases). Deletions cut 5 bases from V and 4 bases from J, with 18 bases between. This CDR3 has 15 residues. Germline V lookup: CDR1 SEHNR, CDR2 FQNEAQ (reference sequence). CDR3 protein: CASSNVRDLGYEQYF. CDR3 bases: TGTGCCAGCAGCAATGTCCGGGACTTAGGATACGAGCAGTACTTC. Full variable domain (remainder filled in from reference TRBV7-9 and TRBJ2-7): DTGVSQNPRHKITKRGQNVTFRCDPISEHNRLYWYRQTLGQGPEFLTYFQNEAQLEKSRLLSDRFSAERPKGSFSTLEIQRTEQGDSAMYLCASSNVRDLGYEQYFGPGTRLTVT.

The chain carries TRBV11-2 and TRBJ2-7; 8 bases map to TRBD2. The J segment lost 2 bases and the V segment lost 5 bases, leaving 5 bases of the junction unmatched. This CDR3 is 14 amino acids long. CDR1 is SGHAT and CDR2 is FQNNGV in the germline V gene. Here the CDR3 reads CASSDPGLAYEQYF. In nucleotides, the CDR3 is TGTGCCAGCAGCGACCCGGGACTAGCCTACGAGCAGTACTTC.

This clone turned up a few times. The sample has other DNA sequences that encode this CDR3 too. The chain links TRBV6-6 to TRBJ1-5, with D possibly matching TRBD1 (6 bases). CDR1 MNHNY and CDR2 SVGAGI come from the germline V gene (reference sequence). The germline V and J ends were trimmed by 0 bases and 1 base, with 7 bases remaining between them. The CDR3 is 15 residues long. The CDR3 coding sequence is TGTGCCAGCAGTTACTCGGGGGCCAGCAATCAGCCCCAGCATTTT. It specifies CASSYSGASNQPQHF.

This clone was found once. The chain carries TRBV6-5 and TRBJ2-7; D is uncertain. The CDR3 runs 12 residues. The ends were cut back, 8 bases at V and 0 bases at J, with 8 bases in the middle. From germline, CDR1 is MNHEY and CDR2 SVGAGI. The DNA for the CDR3 is TGTGCCAGCGGTGGCGGCTCCTACGAGCAGTACTTC. Its translation: CASGGGSYEQYF.

The J gene is TRBJ2-5, the V gene TRBV28, with D perhaps TRBD2 (5 bases). The CDR3 extends over 15 amino acids. V was cut by 1 base and J by 3 bases, with 12 bases left in between. The germline V gene has CDR1 MDHEN and CDR2 SYDVKM. The CDR3 region is CASSLSGLGEETQYF. The CDR3 DNA reads as TGTGCCAGCAGTTTATCAGGACTGGGAGAAGAGACCCAGTACTTC. The variable domain in full, completed from reference TRBV28 and TRBJ2-5, reads DVKVTQSSRYLVKRTGEKVFLECVQDMDHENMFWYRQDPGLGLRLIYFSYDVKMKEKGDIPEGYSVSREKKERFSLILESASTNQTSMYLCASSLSGLGEETQYFGPGTRLLVL.

This clone was recorded a few times. The chain joins TRBV10-3 to TRBJ1-1, with unresolved D. Germline loops: CDR1 ENHRY, CDR2 SYGVKD. This CDR3 has 12 amino acids. The germline V and J ends were trimmed by 4 bases and 4 bases, with 7 bases remaining between them. CDR3 in amino acids: CAISGGRTEAFF. The CDR3, as DNA: TGTGCCATCAGTGGAGGGCGCACTGAAGCTTTCTTT.

V gene TRBV6-6 combines with J gene TRBJ2-7; TRBD1 agrees at 7 bases. With V trimmed by 6 bases and J by 3 bases, 5 bases remained unmatched. The germline gives CDR1 MNHNY, CDR2 SVGAGI (reference sequence). This CDR3 region has 13 residues. This CDR3 is CASRGTVNYEQYF. CDR3 DNA sequence: TGTGCCAGCAGGGGGACAGTGAACTACGAGCAGTACTTC.

The chain combines TRBV28 with TRBJ1-2; 8 bases fit TRBD1. CDR1 MDHEN and CDR2 SYDVKM come from the germline V gene. J lost 3 bases, V lost 6 bases, and 6 bases had no gene match. The CDR3 loop spans 14 amino acids. CDR3 amino acids: CASRVDRGDYGYTF. Here the CDR3 DNA reads TGTGCCAGCAGAGTCGACAGGGGAGACTATGGCTACACCTTC.

This chain uses TRBV6-4 with TRBJ2-6, with 7 bases matching TRBD1. CDR3 length: 15 amino acids. Losses at the gene ends were 7 bases for V and 1 base for J; bases not matched to a gene: 4. Germline assignment: CDR1 MRHNA and CDR2 SNTAGT. The CDR3 DNA sequence: TGTGCCAGCACCTTACAGGGGTCTGGGGCCAACGTCCTGACTTTC. Encoded protein: CASTLQGSGANVLTF.

The V gene is TRBV6-1, the J gene TRBJ1-2, with unresolved D. The CDR3 totals 15 residues. Germline CDR1 is MNHNS and CDR2 is SASEGT. The V and J ends lost 1 base and 6 bases respectively, with 15 bases between them. CDR3 protein: CASSEVGEGADGYTF. DNA for the CDR3: TGTGCCAGCAGTGAAGTGGGTGAGGGTGCGGATGGCTACACCTTC.

The genes are TRBV11-2 and TRBJ1-3; the D is unclear. Trimming removed 4 bases from V and 2 bases from J, with 9 bases in between. Germline CDR1 SGHAT, CDR2 FQNNGV. The CDR3 extends over 14 amino acids. The DNA for the CDR3 is TGTGCCAGCAGCTCCAATGGGCCTGGAAACACCATATATTTT. Translating it yields CASSSNGPGNTIYF.